These 3 T cell receptor beta chains originate from one sample sequenced in a study of control samples from healthy donors and cancer patients. The data were produced by immunoSEQ multiplex PCR, yet TCRdb's version contains in-frame clones alone and is incomplete. Of some 140,000 clones detected, roughly 94% appear once; the ten largest clones hold 11% to 15%. Material for sequencing was PBMCs. The receptors come from a man in his sixties with colorectal cancer.

The V and J genes are TRBV5-1 and TRBJ1-1; maybe TRBD1 (6 bases). V lost 0 bases and J lost 1, with 13 bases in between. Germline CDR1 reads SGHRS; CDR2 reads YFSETQ. The CDR3 consists of 16 residues. CDR3 in amino acids: CASSLANQGPNTEAFF. The CDR3 nucleotides read TGCGCCAGCAGCTTGGCCAATCAGGGGCCGAACACTGAAGCTTTCTTT.

The V gene is TRBV7-9, the J gene TRBJ2-3; D tentatively reads TRBD1 or TRBD2 (5 bases each). Germline CDR1 is SEHNR and CDR2 is FQNEAQ (reference sequence). This CDR3 contains 15 residues. The germline V and J ends were trimmed by 5 bases and 7 bases, with 19 bases remaining between them. CDR3 loop: CASSPWGKSKNTQYF. CDR3 in DNA: TGTGCCAGCAGCCCCTGGGGGAAATCCAAAAATACGCAGTATTTT.

The V and J genes are TRBV3-1 (or the pseudogene TRBV3-2) and TRBJ1-4, with D possibly matching TRBD1 (6 bases). From germline, CDR1 is LGHDT and CDR2 YNNKEL (reference sequence). V lost 2 bases and J lost 8, with 15 bases in between. CDR3 size: 15 residues. CDR3 amino acids: CASSQKQGYREKLFF. CDR3 sequence (DNA): TGTGCCAGCAGCCAAAAACAGGGTTATAGAGAAAAACTGTTTTTT.